This section outlines one TCR beta chain sequence together with its context. Its antigen remains unidentified. Trimming shortened V by 1 base and J by 1 base, and 5 bases separated the two germline ends. There are 13 residues in the CDR3. The germline V gene encodes CDR1 MNHEY and CDR2 SVGAGI. The method was immunoSEQ multiplex PCR; TCRdb's version includes in-frame clones alone and lacks a portion of them. The data contain fewer than 250,000 clones, roughly 83% of them seen just once; the ten biggest clones take up around 5.5%. The data belong to a study of cytomegalovirus exposure and HLA in healthy donors. Study-level points and caveats: Under in vitro conditions, three CMV-associated chains were confirmed as specific for CMV antigens. The tendency of first-cohort TCR clusters to co-occur in the 90 to 150 validation repertoires was the finding of a later analysis. About 180 TCR beta chains were listed as cytomegalovirus-associated. Reports indicated that the classifier achieved high specificity and sensitivity in diagnosing cytomegalovirus status.

The sample was PBMCs. The rearrangement links TRBV6-5 to TRBJ2-7; D uncertain. The source of this sequence is a woman aged 18-30 years in good health and CMV-seronegative. The DNA of the CDR3 is TGTGCCAGCAGTTACTTACAGTCCTACGAGCAGTACTTC. Protein product: CASSYLQSYEQYF.